This T cell receptor (beta chain) was documented in a study of blood T cell repertoires in COVID-19. Background on the study: COVID-19 samples collected from the United States, Italy and Spain covered acute and convalescent phases. The analysed material was cDNA or gDNA that came from T cells, B-cell-depleted T cells, or PBMCs.

In the case of this clone: In the same sample, other DNA sequences code for this CDR3.

Only in-frame clones appear in the TCRdb table, and some are missing; sequencing was by immunoSEQ multiplex PCR. The profile shows approximately 100,000 clones, 84% of them singletons. The germline V gene has CDR1 LGHDT and CDR2 YNNKEL (reference sequence). The germline V and J ends were trimmed by 2 bases and 1 base, with 5 bases remaining between them. The CDR3 totals 13 residues. The receptor was derived from a human donor in a cohort sampled during active or convalescent COVID-19. The sample was peripheral blood. This chain connects TRBV3-1 (or the pseudogene TRBV3-2) to TRBJ1-1; D unresolved. CDR3 coding DNA: TGTGCCAGCAGCCAATACAGGAACACTGAAGCTTTCTTT. Residues: CASSQYRNTEAFF.